This record covers a single T cell receptor beta chain. Trimming left V 4 bases short and J 7 bases short, with 17 bases between. Germline V gives CDR1 SGHVS, CDR2 FQNEAQ. This CDR3 comprises 14 residues. Repertoires were generated with immunoSEQ multiplex PCR, while TCRdb's copy carries only in-frame clones and drops some. This sample has 130,000 to 150,000 clones, with approximately 90% found just once. The data derive from a study of blood T cell repertoires in COVID-19. V usage is TRBV7-8 and J usage is TRBJ2-7; perhaps TRBD1 as D (6 bases). Sequencing was done on a sample of peripheral blood. The receptor's source is a woman aged 35 to 49 with acute or convalescent COVID-19. The chain's CDR3 is CASSSRTALYEQYF. The CDR3 DNA is TGTGCCAGCAGCTCCCGGACAGCCCTTTATGAGCAGTACTTC.